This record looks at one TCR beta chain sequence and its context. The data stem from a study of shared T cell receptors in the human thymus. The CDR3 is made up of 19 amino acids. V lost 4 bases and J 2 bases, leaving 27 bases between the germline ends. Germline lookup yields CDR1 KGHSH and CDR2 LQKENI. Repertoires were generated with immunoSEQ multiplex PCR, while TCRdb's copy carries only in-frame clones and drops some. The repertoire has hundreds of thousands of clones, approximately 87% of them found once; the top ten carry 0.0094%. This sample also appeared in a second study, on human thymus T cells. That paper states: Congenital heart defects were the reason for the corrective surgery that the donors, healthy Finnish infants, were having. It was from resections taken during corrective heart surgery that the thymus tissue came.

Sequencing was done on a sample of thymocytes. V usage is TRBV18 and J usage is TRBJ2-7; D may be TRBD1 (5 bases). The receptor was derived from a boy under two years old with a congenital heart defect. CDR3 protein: CASSLTQCPFLDRTYEQYF. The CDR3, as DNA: TGTGCCAGCTCACTCACCCAGTGCCCCTTCTTAGACAGAACCTACGAGCAGTACTTC.